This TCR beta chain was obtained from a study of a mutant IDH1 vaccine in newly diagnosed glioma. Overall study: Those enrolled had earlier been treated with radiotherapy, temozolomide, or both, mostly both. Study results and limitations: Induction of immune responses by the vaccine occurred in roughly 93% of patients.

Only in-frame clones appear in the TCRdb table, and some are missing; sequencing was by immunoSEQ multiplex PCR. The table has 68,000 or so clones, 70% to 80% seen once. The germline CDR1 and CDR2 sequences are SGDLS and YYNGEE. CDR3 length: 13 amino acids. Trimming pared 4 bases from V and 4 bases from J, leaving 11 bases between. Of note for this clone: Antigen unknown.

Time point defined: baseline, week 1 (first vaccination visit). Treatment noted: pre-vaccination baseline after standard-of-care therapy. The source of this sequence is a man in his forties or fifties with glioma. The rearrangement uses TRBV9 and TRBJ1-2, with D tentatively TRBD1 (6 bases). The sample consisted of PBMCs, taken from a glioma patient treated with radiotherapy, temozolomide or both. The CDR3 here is CASSPGQIYGYTF. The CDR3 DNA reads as TGTGCCAGCAGCCCCGGACAGATCTATGGCTACACCTTC.